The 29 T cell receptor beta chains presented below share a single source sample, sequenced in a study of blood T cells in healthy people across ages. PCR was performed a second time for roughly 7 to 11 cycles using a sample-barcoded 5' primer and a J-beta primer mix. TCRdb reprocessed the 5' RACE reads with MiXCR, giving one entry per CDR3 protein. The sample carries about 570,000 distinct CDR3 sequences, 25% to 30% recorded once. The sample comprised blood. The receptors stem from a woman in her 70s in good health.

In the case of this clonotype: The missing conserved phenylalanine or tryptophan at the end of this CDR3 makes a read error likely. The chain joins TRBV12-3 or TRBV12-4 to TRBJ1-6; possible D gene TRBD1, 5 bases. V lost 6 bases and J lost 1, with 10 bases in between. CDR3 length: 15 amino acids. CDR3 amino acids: CASRIGGSYNSPLHL. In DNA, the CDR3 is TGTGCCAGCAGGATTGGGGGGTCCTATAATTCACCCCTCCACCTT.

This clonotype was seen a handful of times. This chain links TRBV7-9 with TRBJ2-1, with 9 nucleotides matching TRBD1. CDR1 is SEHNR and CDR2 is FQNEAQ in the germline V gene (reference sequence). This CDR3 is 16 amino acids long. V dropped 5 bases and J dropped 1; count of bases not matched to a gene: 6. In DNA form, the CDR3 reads TGTGCCAGCAGCCGGACAGGGGCCGTGTCCTACAATGAGCAGTTCTTC. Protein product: CASSRTGAVSYNEQFF.

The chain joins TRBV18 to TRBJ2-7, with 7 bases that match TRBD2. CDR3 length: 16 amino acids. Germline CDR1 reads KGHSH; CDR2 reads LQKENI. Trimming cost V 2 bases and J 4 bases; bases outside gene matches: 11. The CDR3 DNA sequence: TGTGCCAGCTCACCATCACCGGGGGGTTCCCCTTACGAGCAGTACTTC. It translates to CASSPSPGGSPYEQYF. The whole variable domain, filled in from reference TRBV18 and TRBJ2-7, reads NAGVMQNPRHLVRRRGQEARLRCSPMKGHSHVYWYRQLPEEGLKFMVYLQKENIIDESGMPKERFSAEFPKEGPSILRIQQVVRGDSAAYFCASSPSPGGSPYEQYFGPGTRLTVT.

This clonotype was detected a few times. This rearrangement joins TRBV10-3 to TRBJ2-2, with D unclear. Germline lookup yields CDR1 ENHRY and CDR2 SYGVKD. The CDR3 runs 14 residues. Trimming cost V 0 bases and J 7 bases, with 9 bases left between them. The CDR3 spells CAISESVTNGELFF. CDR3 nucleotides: TGTGCCATCAGTGAGTCGGTGACCAACGGGGAGCTGTTTTTT.

The CDR3 reads CASSFLGVETQYF. The CDR3, as DNA: TGTGCCAGCAGCTTCCTAGGGGTAGAGACCCAGTACTTC. The chain is built from TRBV11-3 and TRBJ2-5; tentative D call: TRBD1 (5 bases). This CDR3 contains 13 residues. The germline CDR1 and CDR2 sequences are SGHNT and YENEEA. V gave up 3 bases and J gave up 4 bases, with 9 bases separating them.

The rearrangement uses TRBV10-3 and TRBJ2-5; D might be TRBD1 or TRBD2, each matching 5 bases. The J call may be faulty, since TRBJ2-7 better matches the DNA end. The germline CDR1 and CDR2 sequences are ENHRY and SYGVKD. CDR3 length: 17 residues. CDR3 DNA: TGTGCCATCATGGGGCTCATTAACCAGGGTGGAGGCTACGAGCAGTACTTC. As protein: CAIMGLINQGGGYEQYF.

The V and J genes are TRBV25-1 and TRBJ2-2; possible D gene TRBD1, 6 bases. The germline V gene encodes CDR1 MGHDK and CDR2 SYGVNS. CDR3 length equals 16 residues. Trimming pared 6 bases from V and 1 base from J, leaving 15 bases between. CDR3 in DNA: TGTGCCAGCAGCGGTTGGAGACAGGAGAACACCGGGGAGCTGTTTTTT. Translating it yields CASSGWRQENTGELFF.

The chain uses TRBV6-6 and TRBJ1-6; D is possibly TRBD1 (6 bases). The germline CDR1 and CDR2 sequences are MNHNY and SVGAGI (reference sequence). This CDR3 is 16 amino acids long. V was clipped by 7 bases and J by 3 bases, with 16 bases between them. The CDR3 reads CASTLPGAFYNSPLHF. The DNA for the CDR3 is TGTGCCAGCACCCTTCCAGGGGCGTTCTATAATTCACCCCTCCACTTT.

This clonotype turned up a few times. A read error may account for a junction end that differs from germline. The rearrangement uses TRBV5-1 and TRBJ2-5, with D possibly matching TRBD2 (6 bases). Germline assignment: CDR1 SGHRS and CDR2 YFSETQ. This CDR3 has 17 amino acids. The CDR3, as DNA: TGCGCCAGCAGCTTTACCGTCGGGGGTTTGGGGCAAGAGACCCAGCACTTC. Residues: CASSFTVGGLGQETQHF.

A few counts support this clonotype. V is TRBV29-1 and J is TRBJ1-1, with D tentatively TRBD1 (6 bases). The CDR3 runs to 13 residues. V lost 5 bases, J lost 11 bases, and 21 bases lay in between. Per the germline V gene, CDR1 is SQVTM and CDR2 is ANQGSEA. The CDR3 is CSVSLGQSLMAFF. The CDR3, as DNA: TGCAGCGTTTCACTCGGACAGTCCTTGATGGCTTTCTTT.

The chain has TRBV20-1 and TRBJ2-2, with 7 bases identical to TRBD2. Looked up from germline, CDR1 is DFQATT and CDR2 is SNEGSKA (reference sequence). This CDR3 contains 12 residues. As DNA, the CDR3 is TGCAGCACTCGGGGGGATACCGGGGAGCTGTTTTTT. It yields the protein CSTRGDTGELFF.

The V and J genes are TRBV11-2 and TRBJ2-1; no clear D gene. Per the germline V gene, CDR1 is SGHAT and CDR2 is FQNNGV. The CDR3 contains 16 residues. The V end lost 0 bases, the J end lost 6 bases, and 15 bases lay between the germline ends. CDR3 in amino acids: CASSLEGQAHLNEQFF. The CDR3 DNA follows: TGTGCCAGCAGCTTAGAAGGGCAGGCCCACCTCAATGAGCAGTTCTTC.

The CDR3 loop reads CSAPPGAGSSGRETQYF. CDR3 bases: TGCAGTGCCCCGCCGGGAGCGGGGTCCTCTGGAAGAGAGACCCAGTACTTC. The V call is TRBV20-1, the J call TRBJ2-5, with 7 positions matching TRBD2. There are 17 residues in the CDR3. Trimming removed 6 bases from V and 4 bases from J; junction bases left unmatched: 20. CDR1 DFQATT and CDR2 SNEGSKA come from the germline V gene (reference sequence).

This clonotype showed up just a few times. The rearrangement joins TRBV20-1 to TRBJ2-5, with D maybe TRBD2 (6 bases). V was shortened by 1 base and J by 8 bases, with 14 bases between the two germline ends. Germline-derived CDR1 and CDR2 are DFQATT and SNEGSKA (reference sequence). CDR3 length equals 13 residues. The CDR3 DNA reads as TGCAGTGCTAGAGGAAGTAGCGGAAGTACCCAGTACTTC. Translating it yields CSARGSSGSTQYF.

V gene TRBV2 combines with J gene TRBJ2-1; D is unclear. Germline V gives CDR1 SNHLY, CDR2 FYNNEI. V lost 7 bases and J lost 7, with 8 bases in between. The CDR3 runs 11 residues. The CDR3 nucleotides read TGTGCCAGCAATCCTTGGAATGAGCAGTTCTTC. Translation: CASNPWNEQFF.

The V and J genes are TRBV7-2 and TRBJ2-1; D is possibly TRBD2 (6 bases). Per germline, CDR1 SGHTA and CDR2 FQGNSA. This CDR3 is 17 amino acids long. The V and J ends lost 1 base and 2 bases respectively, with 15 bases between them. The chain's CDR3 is CASSLGRGGGAYNEQFF. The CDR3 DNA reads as TGTGCCAGCAGCTTAGGCAGAGGAGGCGGGGCCTACAATGAGCAGTTCTTC.

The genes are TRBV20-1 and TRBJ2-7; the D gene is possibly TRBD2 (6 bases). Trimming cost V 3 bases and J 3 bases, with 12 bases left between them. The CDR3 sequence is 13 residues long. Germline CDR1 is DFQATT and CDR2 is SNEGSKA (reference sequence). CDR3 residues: CSASGRGHYEQYF. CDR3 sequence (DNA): TGCAGTGCTAGTGGGCGGGGTCACTACGAGCAGTACTTC.

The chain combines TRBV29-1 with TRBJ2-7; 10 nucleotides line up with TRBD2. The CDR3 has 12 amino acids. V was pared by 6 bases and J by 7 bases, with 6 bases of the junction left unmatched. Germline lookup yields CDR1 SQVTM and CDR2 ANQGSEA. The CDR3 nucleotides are TGCAGCGTCGTCGGGACTAGCGAGGAGCAGTACTTC. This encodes CSVVGTSEEQYF.

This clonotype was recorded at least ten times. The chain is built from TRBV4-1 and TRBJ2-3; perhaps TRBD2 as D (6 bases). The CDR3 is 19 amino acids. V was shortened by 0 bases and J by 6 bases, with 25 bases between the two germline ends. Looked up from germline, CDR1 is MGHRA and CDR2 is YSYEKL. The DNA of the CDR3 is TGCGCCAGCAGCCAAGATCCGCGGGACTCCCCCGGAGGGGTTGATACGCAGTATTTT. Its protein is CASSQDPRDSPGGVDTQYF.

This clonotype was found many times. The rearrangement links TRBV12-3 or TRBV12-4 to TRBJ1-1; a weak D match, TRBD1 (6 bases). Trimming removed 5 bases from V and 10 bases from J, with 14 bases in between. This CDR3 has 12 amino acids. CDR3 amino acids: CASSLRGALAFF. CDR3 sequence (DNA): TGTGCCAGCAGTCTGAGGGGGGCCTTAGCTTTCTTT.

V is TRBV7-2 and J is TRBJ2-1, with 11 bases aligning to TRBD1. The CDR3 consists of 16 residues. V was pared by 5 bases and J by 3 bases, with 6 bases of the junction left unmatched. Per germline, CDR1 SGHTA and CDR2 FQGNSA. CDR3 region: CASSQTGTGGYNEQFF. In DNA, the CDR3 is TGTGCCAGCAGCCAAACCGGGACAGGGGGCTACAATGAGCAGTTCTTC. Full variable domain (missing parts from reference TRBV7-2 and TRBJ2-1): GAGVSQSPSNKVTEKGKDVELRCDPISGHTALYWYRQSLGQGLEFLIYFQGNSAPDKSGLPSDRFSAERTGGSVSTLTIQRTQQEDSAVYLCASSQTGTGGYNEQFFGPGTRLTVL.

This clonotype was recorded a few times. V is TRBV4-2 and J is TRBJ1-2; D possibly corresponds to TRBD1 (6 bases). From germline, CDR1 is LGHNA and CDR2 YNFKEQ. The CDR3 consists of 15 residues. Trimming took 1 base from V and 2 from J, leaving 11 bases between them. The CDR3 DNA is TGTGCCAGCAGCCAAGGGCCTCAGGGGAACTATGGCTACACCTTC. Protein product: CASSQGPQGNYGYTF.

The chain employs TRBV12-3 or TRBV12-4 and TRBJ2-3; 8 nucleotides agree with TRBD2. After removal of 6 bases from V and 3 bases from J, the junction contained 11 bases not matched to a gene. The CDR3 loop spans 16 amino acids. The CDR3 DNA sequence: TGTGCCAGCAGCGCCCGGGGACTAGACGGGACAGATACGCAGTATTTT. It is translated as CASSARGLDGTDTQYF.

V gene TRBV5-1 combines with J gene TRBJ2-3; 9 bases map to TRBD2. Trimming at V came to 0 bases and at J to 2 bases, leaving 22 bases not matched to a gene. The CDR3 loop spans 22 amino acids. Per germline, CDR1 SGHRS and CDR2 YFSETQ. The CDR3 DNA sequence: TGCGCCAGCAGCTTGGCCGGCGGGGGGGCCCGGGGCCCGTCCCCTTCCACAGATACGCAGTATTTT. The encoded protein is CASSLAGGGARGPSPSTDTQYF.

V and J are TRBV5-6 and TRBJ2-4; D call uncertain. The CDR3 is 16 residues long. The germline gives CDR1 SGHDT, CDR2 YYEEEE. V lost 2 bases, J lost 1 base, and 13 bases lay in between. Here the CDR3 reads CASSFLSSAAKNIQYF. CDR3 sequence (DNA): TGTGCCAGCAGCTTTTTGTCTAGTGCGGCCAAAAACATTCAGTACTTC.

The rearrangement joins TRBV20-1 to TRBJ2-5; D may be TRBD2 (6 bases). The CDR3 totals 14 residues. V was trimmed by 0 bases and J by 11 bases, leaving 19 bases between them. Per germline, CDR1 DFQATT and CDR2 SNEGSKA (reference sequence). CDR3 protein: CSARDPLKGGNQYF. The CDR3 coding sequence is TGCAGTGCTAGAGACCCTCTTAAGGGAGGTAATCAGTACTTC.

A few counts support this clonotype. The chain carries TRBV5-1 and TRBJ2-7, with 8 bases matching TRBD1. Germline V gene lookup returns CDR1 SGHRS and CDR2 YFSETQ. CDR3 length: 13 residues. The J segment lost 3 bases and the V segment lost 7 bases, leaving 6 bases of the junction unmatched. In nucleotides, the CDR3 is TGCGCCAGCGAGACAGGGGAAGGCTACGAGCAGTACTTC. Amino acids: CASETGEGYEQYF.

The CDR3 nucleotides are TGTGCCAGCAGCGGGAATTCTGTCAACACCATATATTTT. This gives the protein CASSGNSVNTIYF. J is TRBJ1-3 and V is TRBV25-1; D ambiguous. Germline V CDR1 and CDR2: MGHDK, SYGVNS. V was trimmed by 6 bases and J by 7 bases, leaving 13 bases between them. This CDR3 contains 13 residues.

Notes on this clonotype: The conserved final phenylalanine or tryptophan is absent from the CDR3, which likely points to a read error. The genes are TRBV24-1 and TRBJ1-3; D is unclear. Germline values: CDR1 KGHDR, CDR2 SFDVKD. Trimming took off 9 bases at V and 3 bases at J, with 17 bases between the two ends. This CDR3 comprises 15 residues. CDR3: CATLGRKIRGNTIYV. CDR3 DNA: TGTGCCACCCTGGGAAGGAAGATACGTGGAAACACCATATATGTT.